This T cell receptor (beta chain) is from a study of shared clonotypes between healthy human individuals (dated by TCRdb to 2020 to 2021). Regarding the research as a whole: A few men and a couple of women, aged 18 to 49 years, made up the cohort. For each donor, CD4 naive and CD4 memory were each given three plates, CD8 naive was given two plates, and CD8 memory was given one plate. To estimate repertoire size and how much clonotype sharing occurs between individuals, the study deeply sequenced the blood TCR repertoires of five or six healthy adults. Different laboratories and diverse techniques were used to prepare libraries and sequence TCR repertoires, to increase sequencing depth and limit assay-specific biases. Per donor, leukapheresis produced somewhere between about 0.94 and 8.9 billion PBMCs. Overall study outcomes, separate from this receptor: Compared with non-shared clonotypes, clonotypes shared by all four sorted-subset donors had higher generation probabilities. Because the study included a small number of donors, the genetic and exposure-history diversity represented was limited. Based on pairwise subsampling, the degree of clonotype sharing among donors was expected to be affected by sequencing depth. Larger estimated clonotype richness was generally found for naive subsets than for memory subsets. Incomplete sequencing was indicated by rarefaction of sorted-subset datasets, despite the large sequencing depth. Sampling was limited to blood, and TCR repertoires in tissue likely differ from TCR repertoires in blood. Across four donors, about 5% of naive CD4, approximately 3.6% of naive CD8, roughly 2.3% of memory CD4, and roughly 0.4% of memory CD8 clonotypes were shared.

The donors were healthy, HIV-negative adults who had no recently reported acute infections or vaccinations. Only Caucasian adults living in Nashville, Tennessee, USA were represented among the donors. Magnetic negative selection was used to enrich CD4+ T cells, after which naive cells were positively selected on CD45RA and the negative fraction became the memory subset. After blood collection by leukapheresis, PBMCs were isolated using Ficoll-Histopaque density gradient centrifugation and then cryopreserved in the vapor phase of liquid nitrogen. Analytical flow cytometry was used to check the purity and quantity of every magnetically sorted T cell population. Genomic DNA was isolated from each sorted fraction and quantified by UV absorbance on a Nanodrop 2000c. From the germline V gene, CDR1 is SNHLY and CDR2 is FYNNEI. The CDR3 numbers 14 residues from cysteine through phenylalanine. Only the CDR3 part of the read is kept: 42 bases, read in frame from the first base. For this chain, trimming is 5 bases at the V end and 3 bases at the J end, and the number of junction bases without a gene match is 1.

Using the deep immunoSEQ assay, multiplex PCR amplified TCR CDR3 regions from genomic DNA. Extracted genomic DNA from each cell subset was spread evenly across all wells of several immunoSEQ 96-well plates, with each plate serving as a replicate. For sorted subsets, each replicate PCR was loaded with roughly 200 ng genomic DNA, equivalent to 25,000 to 30,000 T cell genomes. Purified libraries were quantified with a Qubit 3.0 fluorometer, sized on a Bioanalyzer 2100, and re-quantified with the KAPA Library Quantification kit. Each immunoSEQ 96-well plate was sequenced on its own single-read 150-cycle Illumina NextSeq 550 flow cell. In the original analysis: Because the immunoSEQ output held only junctional sequences and lacked quality scores, the filtering could not match the filtering applied to full-length reads. Sequences were annotated with PyIR, a Python wrapper for IgBLAST v1.9, using IMGT germline references to assign V/J genes and CDR3. Reads with weak V/J assignments (E-value above 1e-6), missing CDR3, stop codons, out-of-frame junctions, or ambiguous translated residues were removed. V3J clonotypes were defined by identical inferred V gene, J gene, and CDR3 amino acid sequence. To compute the percentage overlap between repertoires, the number of shared unique clonotypes was divided by the size of the smaller repertoire. RTK rarefaction, the Chao1 estimator, and Recon v2.1 estimates of unobserved clonotypes were used to assess repertoire richness. For all TCRbeta clonotypes obtained by the gDNA method from a handful of donors, generation probabilities were computed with OLGA. TCRdb holds this immuneACCESS table with in-frame rearrangements only. Some clones are missing; in checked studies, unresolved V genes explain under half, and the rest has no known cause. The V and J calls and the clone size are those of that table, but D and trimming were determined from the DNA. This sample lists about a million clones; around three quarters were detected once. The leading ten clones occupy 0.89% of the sample.

This clone appeared once. This clone's antigen is unknown. No qualities accompany the bases; no much larger clone lies one base away. This same CDR3 is encoded by further DNA sequences in the sample. The V gene is TRBV2 and the J gene is TRBJ1-4; TRBD1 lines up with 9 middle nucleotides. The source is a man aged 18 to 30 in good health. Some clones in this sample may be carry-over from other donors' samples. Sequences were obtained from memory CD4+ T cells from PBMCs. Explained via the paper, the cell subset or site label denotes: CD45RA-negative fraction. Read as DNA, the sequence is TGTGCCAGCAGTCGGGACAGGGCTAATGAAAAACTGTTTTTT. The translation is CASSRDRANEKLFF.